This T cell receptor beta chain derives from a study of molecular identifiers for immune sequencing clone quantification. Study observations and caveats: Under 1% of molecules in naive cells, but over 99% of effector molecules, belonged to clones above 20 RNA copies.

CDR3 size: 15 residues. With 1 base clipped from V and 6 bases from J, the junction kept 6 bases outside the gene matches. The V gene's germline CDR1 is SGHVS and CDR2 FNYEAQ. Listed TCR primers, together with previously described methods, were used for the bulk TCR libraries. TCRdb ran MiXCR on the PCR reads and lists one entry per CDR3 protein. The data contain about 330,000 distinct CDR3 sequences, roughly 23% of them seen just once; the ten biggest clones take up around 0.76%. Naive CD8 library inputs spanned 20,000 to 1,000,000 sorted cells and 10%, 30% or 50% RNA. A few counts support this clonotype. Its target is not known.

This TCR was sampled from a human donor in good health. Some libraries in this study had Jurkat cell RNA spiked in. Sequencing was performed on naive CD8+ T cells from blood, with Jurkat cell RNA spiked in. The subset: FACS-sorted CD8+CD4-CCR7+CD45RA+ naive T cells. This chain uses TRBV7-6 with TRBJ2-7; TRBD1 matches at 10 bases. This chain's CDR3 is CASSLDRDRGLEQYF. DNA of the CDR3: TGTGCCAGCAGCTTAGACCGGGACAGGGGACTCGAGCAGTACTTC. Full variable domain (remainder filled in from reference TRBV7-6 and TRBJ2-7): GAGVSQSPRYKVTKRGQDVALRCDPISGHVSLYWYRQALGQGPEFLTYFNYEAQQDKSGLPNDRFSAERPEGSISTLTIQRTEQRDSAMYRCASSLDRDRGLEQYFGPGTRLTVT.